A single sample is the source of the 10 T cell receptor beta chains below, sequenced in a study of beta chain features in type 1 diabetes. TCRB transcripts that were expressed got sequenced, as all of the isolated RNA had been reverse transcribed. Data came from immunoSEQ multiplex PCR; TCRdb stores just in-frame clones and leaves some out. This sample carries approximately 170,000 clones, about 9.1% of them seen once, and the ten largest clones take over 2%. The specimen sequenced was central memory CD4+ T cells from blood. The receptor source for this set is a woman between 18 and 29 years old in good health.

The gene calls are TRBV11-2 and TRBJ2-7; 8 nucleotides match TRBD1. With 4 bases clipped from V and 5 bases from J, the junction kept 7 bases outside the gene matches. Germline CDR1 SGHAT, CDR2 FQNNGV. This CDR3 has 14 amino acids. In DNA form, the CDR3 reads TGTGCCAGCAGCTCCTGGACAGGGCCGGACGAGCAGTACTTC. It specifies CASSSWTGPDEQYF.

This clone was observed a handful of times. The chain uses TRBV5-1 and TRBJ1-2; 12 positions agree with TRBD1. The CDR3 extends over 15 amino acids. V lost 0 bases to trimming and J lost 8 bases; unmatched junction nucleotides: 5. CDR1 and CDR2 from the germline V gene are SGHRS and YFSETQ. This CDR3 reads CASSLAWGTGGGYTF. CDR3 nucleotide sequence: TGCGCCAGCAGCTTGGCTTGGGGGACAGGGGGCGGCTACACCTTC.

This sequence joins TRBV5-4 and TRBJ2-5; 10 bases fit TRBD1. Germline V gives CDR1 SGHNT, CDR2 YYREEE (reference sequence). The CDR3 covers 14 residues. Losses at the gene ends were 3 bases for V and 2 bases for J; bases not matched to a gene: 1. For the CDR3, the DNA is TGTGCCAGCAGCTCGGACAGGGGGCAAGAGACCCAGTACTTC. Residues: CASSSDRGQETQYF. Drawing the rest from reference TRBV5-4 and TRBJ2-5, the complete variable domain is ETGVTQSPTHLIKTRGQQVTLRCSSQSGHNTVSWYQQALGQGPQFIFQYYREEENGRGNFPPRFSGLQFPNYSSELNVNALELDDSALYLCASSSDRGQETQYFGPGTRLLVL.

This clone was seen a handful of times. V usage is TRBV28 and J usage is TRBJ1-1, with 10 bases matching TRBD1. Germline loops: CDR1 MDHEN, CDR2 SYDVKM. Losses at the gene ends were 6 bases for V and 3 bases for J; bases not matched to a gene: 7. This CDR3 is built from 15 residues. The DNA of the CDR3 is TGTGCCAGCAGACATTCCGGGACAGGGGACACTGAAGCTTTCTTT. This encodes CASRHSGTGDTEAFF.

In this sample, this clone turned up a few times. The V gene is TRBV5-1, the J gene TRBJ2-1, with TRBD2 matching over 13 bases. The V gene end was trimmed by 0 bases and the J gene end by 7 bases; junction bases not matched to a gene: 4. This CDR3 contains 16 residues. CDR1 and CDR2 from the germline V gene are SGHRS and YFSETQ. The CDR3 DNA follows: TGCGCCAGCAGCTTGGAACTAGCGGGAGGGAGGAATGAGCAGTTCTTC. It is translated as CASSLELAGGRNEQFF.

The chain joins TRBV19 to TRBJ2-1; 10 positions agree with TRBD1. Germline V gene data show CDR1 as LNHDA and CDR2 as SQIVND (reference sequence). V lost 6 bases, J lost 8 bases, and 13 bases stayed unmatched. The CDR3 consists of 16 residues. CDR3 DNA sequence: TGTGCCAGTAGCAGGACAGGGGGTACCCTAGACCATGAGCAGTTCTTC. Translation gives CASSRTGGTLDHEQFF.

A few counts support this clone. V usage is TRBV4-3 and J usage is TRBJ2-2, with 10 bases that match TRBD2. V was clipped by 0 bases and J by 3 bases; unmatched bases: 10. This CDR3 spans 19 amino acids. CDR1 is LGHNA and CDR2 is YSLEER in the germline V gene. CDR3 residues: CASSQETAGGPRDTGELFF. The CDR3, as DNA: TGCGCCAGCAGCCAAGAGACAGCGGGGGGGCCCCGAGACACCGGGGAGCTGTTTTTT.

J is TRBJ2-6 and V is TRBV19; 8 nucleotides match TRBD2. CDR3 length equals 17 residues. Losses at the gene ends were 5 bases for V and 0 bases for J; bases not matched to a gene: 6. From germline, CDR1 is LNHDA and CDR2 SQIVND (reference sequence). The CDR3 here is CASSVLAANSGANVLTF. CDR3 coding DNA: TGTGCCAGTAGTGTACTAGCGGCCAACTCTGGGGCCAACGTCCTGACTTTC.

This clone has only a few counts. The chain is built from TRBV30 and TRBJ1-6, with 8 nucleotides matching TRBD1. In germline, CDR1 is GTSNPN, CDR2 SVGIG (reference sequence). This CDR3 spans 16 amino acids. V was pared by 0 bases and J by 4 bases, with 5 bases of the junction left unmatched. The CDR3: CAWSVTGQAYNSPLHF. In DNA, the CDR3 is TGTGCCTGGAGTGTAACGGGACAGGCATATAATTCACCCCTCCACTTT.

This clone was observed a few times. The chain has TRBV2 and TRBJ2-5; 8 bases map to TRBD1. J lost 5 bases, V lost 6 bases, and 8 bases had no gene match. This CDR3 comprises 14 residues. Germline-derived CDR1 and CDR2 are SNHLY and FYNNEI. CDR3 residues: CASSHRQGRETQYF. The CDR3 DNA reads TGTGCCAGCAGCCACCGACAGGGGCGGGAGACCCAGTACTTC.